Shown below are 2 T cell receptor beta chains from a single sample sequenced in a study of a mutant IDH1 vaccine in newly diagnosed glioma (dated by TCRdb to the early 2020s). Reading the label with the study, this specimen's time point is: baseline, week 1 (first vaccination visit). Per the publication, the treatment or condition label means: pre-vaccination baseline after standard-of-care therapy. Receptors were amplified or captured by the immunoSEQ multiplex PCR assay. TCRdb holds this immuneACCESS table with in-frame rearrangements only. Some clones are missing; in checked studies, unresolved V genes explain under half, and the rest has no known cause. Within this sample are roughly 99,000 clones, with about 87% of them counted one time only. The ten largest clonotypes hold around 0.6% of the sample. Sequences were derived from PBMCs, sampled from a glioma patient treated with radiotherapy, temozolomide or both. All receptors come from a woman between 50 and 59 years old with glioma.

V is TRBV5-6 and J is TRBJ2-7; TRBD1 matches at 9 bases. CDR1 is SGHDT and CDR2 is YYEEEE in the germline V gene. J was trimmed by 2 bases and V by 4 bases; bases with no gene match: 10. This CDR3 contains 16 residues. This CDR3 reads CASSPDRRTGAYEQYF. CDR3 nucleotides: TGTGCCAGCAGCCCGGACCGAAGGACAGGGGCCTACGAGCAGTACTTC.

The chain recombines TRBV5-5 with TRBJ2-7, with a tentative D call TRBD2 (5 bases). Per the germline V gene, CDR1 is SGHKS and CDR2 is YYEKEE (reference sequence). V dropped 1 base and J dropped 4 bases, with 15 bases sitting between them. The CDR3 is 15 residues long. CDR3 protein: CASSLRRGGGYEQYF. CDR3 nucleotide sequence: TGTGCCAGCAGCTTGCGAAGAGGTGGCGGGTACGAGCAGTACTTC.